This is a list of T cell receptor beta chains from one sample in a study of T cells in Graves' hyperthyroidism and ophthalmopathy. TCRdb itself ran the multiplex PCR reads through MiXCR, one entry per CDR3 protein. The table has around 690,000 distinct CDR3 sequences, 17% seen once. The sample was blood. Source of these receptors: a man aged 45-65 years with Graves' hyperthyroidism. The CDR3 runs from the conserved cysteine through the conserved F or W. The D gene is left open where the match is weak. The size entry is marked missing in some rows and otherwise reads once, few, many or a size class.

TRBV11-2	-	TRBD1	TRBJ2-3	CASSLASGQGTDTQYF	TGTGCCAGCAGCTTAGCGTCGGGACAGGGTACAGATACGCAGTATTTT
TRBV28	many	-	TRBJ1-2	CASSRSSRGNYGYTF	TGTGCCAGCAGTAGGTCTTCCCGGGGGAACTATGGCTACACCTTC
TRBV27	few	-	TRBJ2-1	CASSLSPVSEVYNEQFF	TGTGCCAGCAGTTTATCTCCGGTTAGCGAGGTATACAATGAGCAGTTCTTC
TRBV7-3	few	-	TRBJ1-2	CASSSQWDPNPYGYTF	TGTGCCAGCAGCTCTCAATGGGACCCCAACCCCTATGGCTACACCTTC
TRBV5-1	once	-	TRBJ2-3	CASSLNGKGPDTQYF	TGCGCCAGCAGCTTGAACGGGAAGGGACCAGATACGCAGTATTTT
TRBV11-2	many	-	TRBJ2-3	CASSFTLTQYF	TGTGCCAGCAGCTTCACGTTGACGCAGTATTTT
TRBV27	-	TRBD1	TRBJ2-7	CASSRDSPREQYF	TGTGCCAGCAGCCGGGACAGTCCCAGGGAGCAGTACTTC
TRBV7-6	many	-	TRBJ2-3	CASSLDAATDTQYF	TGTGCCAGCAGCTTAGACGCGGCCACAGATACGCAGTATTTT
TRBV18	-	TRBD1	TRBJ2-1	CASSPTGQGFNEQFF	TGTGCCAGCTCACCAACGGGACAGGGATTCAATGAGCAGTTCTTC
TRBV6-1	-	-	TRBJ2-1	CASRDSVLDEQFF	TGTGCCAGCAGGGACAGTGTACTGGATGAGCAGTTCTTC
TRBV6-1	few	TRBD1	TRBJ2-3	CASSTVEGALDTQYF	TGTGCCAGCAGCACCGTCGAGGGGGCCTTAGATACGCAGTATTTT
TRBV24-1	-	TRBD2	TRBJ2-1	CATSDFGTSGSEQFF	TGTGCCACCAGTGATTTTGGGACTAGCGGATCTGAGCAGTTCTTC
TRBV24-1	few	-	TRBJ2-3	CATSDSMSTDTQYF	TGTGCCACCAGTGATTCCATGAGCACAGATACGCAGTATTTT
TRBV28	many	TRBD2	TRBJ2-5	CASSLLKAGGPLYF	TGTGCCAGCAGTTTACTTAAGGCGGGAGGGCCTTTGTACTTC